This T cell receptor (beta chain) was obtained from a study of cytomegalovirus exposure and HLA in healthy donors. Study-wide points: A later analysis linked a missense DCLRE1C variant to TCR beta V- and J-gene trimming.

The CDR3 is made up of 13 amino acids. Trimming removed 3 bases from V and 6 bases from J; junction bases left unmatched: 5. Germline CDR1 KGHSH, CDR2 LQKENI. A word on this clone: The antigen is undetermined.

The PCR contained 60 Vbeta and 13 Jbeta primers. The assay was immunoSEQ multiplex PCR, and TCRdb's table has in-frame clones only and misses some. The sample includes about 110,000 clones, approximately 76% seen only once; the top ten take approximately 7.7%. The chain is built from TRBV18 and TRBJ2-7, with TRBD1 matching 7 bases. The receptor was derived from a woman in her forties or fifties in good health and CMV-seropositive. The specimen sequenced was PBMCs. This chain's CDR3 is CASSPSTGPEQYF. The CDR3 DNA follows: TGTGCCAGCTCACCTTCGACAGGGCCCGAGCAGTACTTC.